Each of the 26 T cell receptor beta chains below was sequenced from the same sample in a study of blood T cell repertoires in COVID-19. The protocol was immunoSEQ multiplex PCR, while the TCRdb copy is restricted to in-frame clones and leaves out a portion. This sample has fewer than 55,000 clones, with over 80% found just once. Sequencing was performed on peripheral blood. The receptors were gathered from a man aged 45-60 years with acute or convalescent COVID-19.

V and J are TRBV27 and TRBJ1-1; 7 nucleotides align to TRBD1. The germline gives CDR1 MNHEY, CDR2 SMNVEV (reference sequence). V lost 8 bases, J lost 6 bases, and 9 bases stayed unmatched. This CDR3 region has 13 residues. The chain's CDR3 is CASGEGDRSEAFF. The CDR3 nucleotides read TGTGCCAGCGGGGAAGGGGACAGATCTGAAGCTTTCTTT.

The rearrangement joins TRBV24-1 to TRBJ2-3; D gene unclear. The ends were cut back, 0 bases at V and 3 bases at J, with 6 bases in the middle. Looked up from germline, CDR1 is KGHDR and CDR2 is SFDVKD. The CDR3 spans 14 residues. The CDR3 DNA sequence: TGTGCCACCAGTGATTTGTACCGGACAGATACGCAGTATTTT. This codes for CATSDLYRTDTQYF.

This clone appeared a single time. The V gene is TRBV10-1, the J gene TRBJ1-2; D perhaps matches TRBD1 (5 bases). Trimming removed 8 bases from V and 7 bases from J, with 23 bases in between. The CDR3 is made up of 15 amino acids. Germline V lookup: CDR1 WNHNN, CDR2 SYGVQD (reference sequence). DNA for the CDR3: TGCGCCAGCCCCATCCCCGGGACTCTCACTCGTGGCTACACCTTC. This sequence encodes CASPIPGTLTRGYTF.

The chain couples TRBV5-8 to TRBJ1-5, with a tentative D call TRBD1 (5 bases). From germline, CDR1 is SGHTS and CDR2 YDEGEE. V lost 2 bases, J lost 3 bases, and 12 bases lay in between. The CDR3 spans 15 residues. CDR3 in DNA: TGTGCCAGCAGCTTAAGATTAGGGGACAATCAGCCCCAGCATTTT. It yields the protein CASSLRLGDNQPQHF.

This chain joins TRBV28 and TRBJ2-7, with a tentative D call TRBD2 (5 bases). The CDR3 contains 11 residues. Germline values: CDR1 MDHEN, CDR2 SYDVKM. With 7 bases removed from V and 4 bases from J, the gap between germline ends came to 8 bases. The CDR3 spells CASMGAYEQYF. The CDR3 DNA reads as TGTGCCAGCATGGGAGCATACGAGCAGTACTTC.

This clone occurred a few times. CDR3 amino acids: CASSRGLAGGLGDTQYF. The CDR3 DNA follows: TGCGCCAGCAGCAGGGGACTAGCGGGAGGTCTAGGCGATACGCAGTATTTT. The chain uses TRBV5-1 and TRBJ2-3; 15 bases line up with TRBD2. The CDR3 consists of 17 residues. The germline V gene has CDR1 SGHRS and CDR2 YFSETQ. The junction had 9 bases not matched to a gene; V was cut back by 4 bases and J by 6 bases.

The chain joins TRBV7-2 to TRBJ1-1; 7 bases match TRBD1. The V and J ends lost 2 bases and 5 bases, in that order; junction bases with no gene match: 8. This CDR3 has 15 amino acids. Germline CDR1 is SGHTA and CDR2 is FQGNSA. The CDR3 nucleotides are TGTGCCAGCAGCTTACTCACAGGGGCGGTAACTGAAGCTTTCTTT. Residues: CASSLLTGAVTEAFF.

The J gene is TRBJ2-7, the V gene TRBV25-1, with D possibly matching TRBD1 (6 bases). The CDR3 is made up of 15 amino acids. Looked up from germline, CDR1 is MGHDK and CDR2 is SYGVNS. Trimming cost V 6 bases and J 4 bases, with 19 bases left between them. The CDR3 sequence: CASREGGQGSYEQYF. The DNA for the CDR3 is TGTGCCAGCAGAGAAGGTGGGCAGGGGTCGTACGAGCAGTACTTC.

The chain links TRBV6-1 to TRBJ1-2, with 7 bases that match TRBD1. The germline gives CDR1 MNHNS, CDR2 SASEGT. Trimming cost V 1 base and J 8 bases; bases outside gene matches: 7. CDR3 length equals 14 residues. In DNA form, the CDR3 reads TGTGCCAGCAGTGAAGGGTTCCAGGGGGGAGGCTACACCTTC. Protein product: CASSEGFQGGGYTF.

The CDR3: CASSLDFTSYNEQFF. Here the CDR3 DNA reads TGTGCCAGCAGCTTAGACTTTACCTCCTACAATGAGCAGTTCTTC. J is TRBJ2-1 and V is TRBV7-2; D not resolved. The CDR3 extends over 15 amino acids. CDR1 SGHTA and CDR2 FQGNSA come from the germline V gene. The germline V and J ends were trimmed by 1 base and 0 bases, with 7 bases remaining between them. Full variable domain (rest looked up from reference TRBV7-2 and TRBJ2-1): GAGVSQSPSNKVTEKGKDVELRCDPISGHTALYWYRQSLGQGLEFLIYFQGNSAPDKSGLPSDRFSAERTGGSVSTLTIQRTQQEDSAVYLCASSLDFTSYNEQFFGPGTRLTVL.

This chain connects TRBV5-6 to TRBJ1-5, with a weak D call TRBD1 (5 bases). Looked up from germline, CDR1 is SGHDT and CDR2 is YYEEEE. Trimming stripped 0 bases from V and 2 bases from J, with 12 bases between. The CDR3 consists of 16 residues. CDR3 nucleotides: TGTGCCAGCAGCTTGGGGGTAGGGACTGGCAATCAGCCCCAGCATTTT. It yields the protein CASSLGVGTGNQPQHF.

This clone was recorded once. V and J are TRBV24-1 and TRBJ1-2, with TRBD1 matching 10 bases. CDR1 and CDR2 from the germline V gene are KGHDR and SFDVKD. V was pared by 4 bases and J by 2 bases, with 3 bases of the junction left unmatched. The CDR3 extends over 15 amino acids. CDR3: CATSDSGQGNYGYTF. Here the CDR3 DNA reads TGTGCCACCAGTGACTCGGGACAGGGGAACTATGGCTACACCTTC.

The V and J genes are TRBV6-4 and TRBJ2-7; 9 bases match TRBD1. Germline V gene sequence: CDR1 MRHNA, CDR2 SNTAGT. The CDR3 spans 16 residues. The J segment lost 3 bases and the V segment lost 6 bases, leaving 12 bases of the junction unmatched. The CDR3 nucleotides are TGTGCCAGCAGGGGACAGGGCTTTTTATTTAGCTACGAGCAGTACTTC. Encoded protein: CASRGQGFLFSYEQYF.

The rearrangement links TRBV28 to TRBJ1-2; 8 positions agree with TRBD1. Germline CDR1 MDHEN, CDR2 SYDVKM. V lost 6 bases, J lost 6 bases, and 9 bases stayed unmatched. The CDR3 consists of 14 residues. The CDR3 here is CASSSFGTGDGYTF. In nucleotides, the CDR3 is TGTGCCAGCAGCTCTTTTGGGACAGGTGATGGCTACACCTTC.

The chain couples TRBV4-3 to TRBJ2-5, with TRBD2 matching 7 bases. The CDR3 contains 15 residues. Germline V lookup: CDR1 LGHNA, CDR2 YSLEER. Trimming cost V 4 bases and J 5 bases; bases outside gene matches: 10. The CDR3 DNA is TGCGCCAGCAGCCCAGCGGGGACGGCGGGGGAGACCCAGTACTTC. Translating gives CASSPAGTAGETQYF.

CDR3 DNA sequence: TGTGCCAGCAGCTTTTCTGAGACCCAGTACTTC. Translation: CASSFSETQYF. The genes are TRBV7-8 and TRBJ2-5; no definite D call. Trimming took off 3 bases at V and 5 bases at J, with 4 bases between the two ends. Per germline, CDR1 SGHVS and CDR2 FQNEAQ. This CDR3 has 11 amino acids.

The chain uses TRBV9 and TRBJ1-2; the D gene is possibly TRBD1 (5 bases). V lost 4 bases and J 3 bases, leaving 13 bases between the germline ends. The CDR3 length is 14 residues. CDR1 and CDR2 (germline): SGDLS, YYNGEE. This CDR3 is CASSRVGPHYGYTF. CDR3 DNA: TGTGCCAGCAGCCGGGTGGGGCCGCACTATGGCTACACCTTC.

The chain employs TRBV6-2 or TRBV6-3 and TRBJ2-7; TRBD1 matches at 9 bases. From germline, CDR1 is MNHEY and CDR2 SVGEGT. The CDR3 consists of 17 residues. V lost 2 bases and J lost 4; bases outside the gene matches: 12. This CDR3 is CASSYRTGVYENYEQYF. The CDR3 nucleotides read TGTGCCAGCAGTTACCGGACAGGGGTTTATGAGAATTACGAGCAGTACTTC.

The rearrangement links TRBV4-3 to TRBJ1-4; D is unclear. Germline V gene sequence: CDR1 LGHNA, CDR2 YSLEER. The CDR3 has 13 amino acids. Trimming left V 4 bases short and J 5 bases short, with 8 bases between. The CDR3 DNA sequence: TGCGCCAGCAGCCCCCGAGCCAATGAAAAACTGTTTTTT. It translates to CASSPRANEKLFF.

The chain recombines TRBV19 with TRBJ2-4, with TRBD1 identical over 8 bases. Germline-derived CDR1 and CDR2 are LNHDA and SQIVND (reference sequence). Trimming removed 1 base from V and 7 bases from J; junction bases left unmatched: 9. The CDR3 has 16 amino acids. The CDR3 loop is CASSIAQGASANIQYF. The CDR3, as DNA: TGTGCCAGTAGTATAGCCCAGGGGGCCTCAGCGAACATTCAGTACTTC.

In DNA, the CDR3 is TGCAGCGCTAACAGGAGGGGTAATGAAAAACTGTTTTTT. As protein: CSANRRGNEKLFF. This chain joins TRBV29-1 and TRBJ1-4; tentatively, D is TRBD1 (5 bases). The V end was cut by 7 bases, the J end by 4 bases, with 13 bases between. This CDR3 is 13 amino acids long. Germline V CDR1 and CDR2: SQVTM, ANQGSEA.

The DNA for the CDR3 is TGTGCCAGCAGCTTGAAGAGAACAACTAATGAAAAACTGTTTTTT. Translated, it gives CASSLKRTTNEKLFF. V usage is TRBV5-4 and J usage is TRBJ1-4, with D uncertain. V lost 1 base and J lost 0, with 7 bases in between. Germline CDR1 and CDR2: SGHNT and YYREEE (reference sequence). The CDR3 spans 15 residues.

The chain links TRBV7-2 to TRBJ1-5, with 8 positions matching TRBD1. This CDR3 spans 16 amino acids. CDR1 and CDR2 (germline): SGHTA, FQGNSA. Losses at the gene ends were 1 base for V and 4 bases for J; bases not matched to a gene: 6. The CDR3 region has the DNA TGTGCCAGCAGCTTAGGAGGACAGGGATCTAATCAGCCCCAGCATTTT. It codes for CASSLGGQGSNQPQHF.

This chain joins TRBV10-3 and TRBJ2-1; 14 bases line up with TRBD2. The CDR3 totals 15 residues. The germline V gene has CDR1 ENHRY and CDR2 SYGVKD. Trimming removed 10 bases from V and 2 bases from J; junction bases left unmatched: 4. The CDR3 region is CATAGLAGAYNEQFF. CDR3 in DNA: TGTGCCACAGCGGGACTAGCGGGGGCCTACAATGAGCAGTTCTTC.

This clone is a singleton in its sample. The chain has TRBV7-6 and TRBJ1-2; 8 nucleotides match TRBD1. The germline CDR1 and CDR2 sequences are SGHVS and FNYEAQ. The CDR3 has 15 amino acids. The junction had 6 bases not matched to a gene; V was cut back by 4 bases and J by 2 bases. CDR3 nucleotide sequence: TGTGCCAGCAGCTCCTTAACAGGGGGAAACTATGGCTACACCTTC. It translates to CASSSLTGGNYGYTF. The full variable domain, with the rest looked up from reference TRBV7-6 and TRBJ1-2, is GAGVSQSPRYKVTKRGQDVALRCDPISGHVSLYWYRQALGQGPEFLTYFNYEAQQDKSGLPNDRFSAERPEGSISTLTIQRTEQRDSAMYRCASSSLTGGNYGYTFGSGTRLTVV.

The chain joins TRBV6-5 to TRBJ2-3; D perhaps matches TRBD2 (5 bases). V was clipped by 11 bases and J by 5 bases, with 14 bases between them. The CDR3 sequence is 12 residues long. The germline V gene has CDR1 MNHEY and CDR2 SVGAGI. The CDR3 sequence is CASGTRGDTQYF. The DNA for the CDR3 is TGTGCCTCGGGAACCCGGGGAGATACGCAGTATTTT.